The T cell receptor beta chain described here comes from a study of Ad26.COV2.S vaccination and SARS-CoV-2 variants. At the level of the study: This donor came from the COV1001 trial of Ad26.COV2.S.

Described treatment: about 20 received Ad26.COV2.S at low or high dose, single or two shots; several received placebo; per-sample allocation not given. The study sampled participants on day 63 after the first vaccine or placebo injection. Notes on the study in general: Among vaccine recipients, spike-specific TCR breadth exceeded that of placebo recipients. Breadth, reportedly substantial, characterized the spike-specific CD8+ and CD4+ T cell responses after vaccination. The TCR breadth and depth analyses may have understated or missed part of the total T cell responses.

Data came from immunoSEQ multiplex PCR; TCRdb stores just in-frame clones and leaves some out. This sample has some 390,000 clones, with around nine tenths found just once. The germline V gene has CDR1 SGDLS and CDR2 YYNGEE. Trimming stripped 0 bases from V and 3 bases from J, with 9 bases between. There are 14 residues in the CDR3. Regarding this clone: Antigen unknown.

The V call is TRBV9, the J call TRBJ2-5, with D perhaps matching TRBD1 or TRBD2 (5 bases each). This clonotype was sampled from a person between 18 and 59 years old who received the Ad26.COV2.S COVID-19 vaccine or a placebo. The source was peripheral blood, collected in a trial of Ad26.COV2.S vaccine versus placebo. The chain's CDR3 is CASSVAGGKETQYF. DNA for the CDR3: TGTGCCAGCAGCGTAGCTGGGGGTAAAGAGACCCAGTACTTC.